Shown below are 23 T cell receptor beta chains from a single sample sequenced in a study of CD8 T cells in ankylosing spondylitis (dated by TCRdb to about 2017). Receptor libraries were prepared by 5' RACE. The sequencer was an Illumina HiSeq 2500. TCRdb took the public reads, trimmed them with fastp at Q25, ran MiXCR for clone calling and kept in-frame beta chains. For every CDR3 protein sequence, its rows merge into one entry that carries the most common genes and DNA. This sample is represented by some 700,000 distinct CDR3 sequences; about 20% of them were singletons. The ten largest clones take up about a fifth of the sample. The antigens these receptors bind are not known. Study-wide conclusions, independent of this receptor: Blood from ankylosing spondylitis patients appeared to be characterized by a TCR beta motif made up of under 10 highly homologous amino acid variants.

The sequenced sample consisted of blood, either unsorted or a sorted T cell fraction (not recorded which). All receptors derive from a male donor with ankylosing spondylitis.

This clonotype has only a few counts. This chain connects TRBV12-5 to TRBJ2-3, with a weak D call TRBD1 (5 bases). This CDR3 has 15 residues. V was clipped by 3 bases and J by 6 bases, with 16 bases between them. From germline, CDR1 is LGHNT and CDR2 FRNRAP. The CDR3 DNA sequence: TGTGCTAGTGGTTTAGGGCAGGGATTCGTGGATACGCAGTATTTT. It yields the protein CASGLGQGFVDTQYF.

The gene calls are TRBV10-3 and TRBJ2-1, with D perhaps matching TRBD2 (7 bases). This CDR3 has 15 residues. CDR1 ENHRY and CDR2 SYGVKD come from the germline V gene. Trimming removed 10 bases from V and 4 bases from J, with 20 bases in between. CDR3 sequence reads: CATTGGQRVYNEQFF. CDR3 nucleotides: TGTGCCACTACGGGGGGCCAGCGGGTTTACAATGAGCAGTTCTTC.

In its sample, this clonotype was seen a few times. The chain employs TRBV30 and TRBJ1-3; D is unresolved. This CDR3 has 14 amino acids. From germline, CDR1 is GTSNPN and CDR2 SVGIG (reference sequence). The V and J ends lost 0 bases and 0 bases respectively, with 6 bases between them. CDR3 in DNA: TGTGCCTGGAGTGTTTTAGGCTCTGGAAACACCATATATTTT. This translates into CAWSVLGSGNTIYF. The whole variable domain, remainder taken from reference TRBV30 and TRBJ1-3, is SQTIHQWPATLVQPVGSPLSLECTVEGTSNPNLYWYRQAAGRGLQLLFYSVGIGQISSEVPQNLSASRPQDRQFILSSKKLLLSDSGFYLCAWSVLGSGNTIYFGEGSWLTVV.

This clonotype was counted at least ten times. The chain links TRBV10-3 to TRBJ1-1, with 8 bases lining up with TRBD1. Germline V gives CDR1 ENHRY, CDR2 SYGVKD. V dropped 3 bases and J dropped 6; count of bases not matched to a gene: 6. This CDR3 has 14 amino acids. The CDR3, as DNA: TGTGCCATCAGTGATTCAGGGGGCAGCGCTGAAGCTTTCTTT. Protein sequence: CAISDSGGSAEAFF.

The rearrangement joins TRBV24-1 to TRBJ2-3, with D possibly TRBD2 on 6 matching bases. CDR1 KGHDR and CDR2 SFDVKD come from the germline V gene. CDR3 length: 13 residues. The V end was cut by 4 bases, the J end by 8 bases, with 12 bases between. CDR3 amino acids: CATSDPTAGTQYF. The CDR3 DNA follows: TGTGCCACCAGTGACCCCACAGCGGGTACGCAGTATTTT.

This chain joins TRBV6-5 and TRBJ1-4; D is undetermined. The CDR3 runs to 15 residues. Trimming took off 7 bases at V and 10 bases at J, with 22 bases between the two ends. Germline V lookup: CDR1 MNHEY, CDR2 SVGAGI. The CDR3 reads CASKLGSGMGGKLFF. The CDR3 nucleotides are TGTGCCAGCAAGTTGGGGTCCGGGATGGGAGGAAAACTGTTTTTT.

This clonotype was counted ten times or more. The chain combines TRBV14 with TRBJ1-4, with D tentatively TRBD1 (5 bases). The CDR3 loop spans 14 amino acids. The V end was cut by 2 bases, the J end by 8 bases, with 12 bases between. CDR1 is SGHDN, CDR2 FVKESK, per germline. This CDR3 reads CASSQRGGREKLFF. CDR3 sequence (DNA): TGTGCCAGCAGCCAACGTGGGGGAAGAGAAAAACTGTTTTTT.

The CDR3 DNA follows: TGTGCCAGCAGCTTGTTGCCGGCGGCCGAAGCTTTCTTT. Translation: CASSLLPAAEAFF. The chain joins TRBV5-5 to TRBJ1-1; D unresolved. CDR1 is SGHKS and CDR2 is YYEKEE in the germline V gene (reference sequence). CDR3 length equals 13 residues. Trimming removed 1 base at V and 8 bases at J, with 12 bases between.

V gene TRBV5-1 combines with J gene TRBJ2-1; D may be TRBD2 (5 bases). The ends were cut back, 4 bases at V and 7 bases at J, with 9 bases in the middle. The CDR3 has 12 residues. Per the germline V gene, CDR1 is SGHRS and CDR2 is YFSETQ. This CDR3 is CASSDGVNEQFF. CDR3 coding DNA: TGCGCCAGCAGCGACGGGGTGAATGAGCAGTTCTTC.

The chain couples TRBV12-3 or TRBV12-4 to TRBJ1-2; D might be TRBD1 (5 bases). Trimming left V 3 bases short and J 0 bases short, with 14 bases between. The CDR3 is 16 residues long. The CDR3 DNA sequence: TGTGCCAGCAGTTTTGGGGCCATGGACCCTAACTATGGCTACACCTTC. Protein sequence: CASSFGAMDPNYGYTF.

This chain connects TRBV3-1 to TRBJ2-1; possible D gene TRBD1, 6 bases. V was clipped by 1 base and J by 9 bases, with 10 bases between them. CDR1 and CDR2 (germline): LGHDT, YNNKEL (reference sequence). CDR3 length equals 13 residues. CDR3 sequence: CASSQVQGSEQFF. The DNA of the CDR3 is TGTGCCAGCAGCCAAGTACAGGGTAGTGAGCAGTTCTTC.

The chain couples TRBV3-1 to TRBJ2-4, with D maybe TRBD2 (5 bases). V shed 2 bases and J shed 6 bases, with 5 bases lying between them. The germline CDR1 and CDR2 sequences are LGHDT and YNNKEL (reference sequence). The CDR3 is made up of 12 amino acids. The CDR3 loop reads CASSQRGNIQYF. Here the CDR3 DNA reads TGTGCCAGCAGCCAACGGGGAAACATTCAGTACTTC.

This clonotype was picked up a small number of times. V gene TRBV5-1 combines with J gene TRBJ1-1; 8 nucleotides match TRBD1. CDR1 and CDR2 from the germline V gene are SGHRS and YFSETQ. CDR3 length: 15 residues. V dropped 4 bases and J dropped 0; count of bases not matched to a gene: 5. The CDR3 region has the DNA TGCGCCAGCAGCCACGGGACAGGTATGAACACTGAAGCTTTCTTT. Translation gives CASSHGTGMNTEAFF.

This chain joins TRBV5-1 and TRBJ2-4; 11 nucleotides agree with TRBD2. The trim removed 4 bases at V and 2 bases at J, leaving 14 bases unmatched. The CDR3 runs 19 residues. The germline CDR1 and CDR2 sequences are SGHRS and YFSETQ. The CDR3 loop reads CASSHSGGARGGPKNIQYF. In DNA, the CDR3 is TGCGCCAGCAGCCATAGCGGGGGGGCCCGTGGAGGACCCAAAAACATTCAGTACTTC.

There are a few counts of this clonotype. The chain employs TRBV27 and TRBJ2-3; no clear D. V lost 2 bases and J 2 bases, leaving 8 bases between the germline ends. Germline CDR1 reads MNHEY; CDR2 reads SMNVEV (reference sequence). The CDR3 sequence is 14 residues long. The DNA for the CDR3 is TGTGCCAGCAGTTTACACCTCCCCACAGATACGCAGTATTTT. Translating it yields CASSLHLPTDTQYF.

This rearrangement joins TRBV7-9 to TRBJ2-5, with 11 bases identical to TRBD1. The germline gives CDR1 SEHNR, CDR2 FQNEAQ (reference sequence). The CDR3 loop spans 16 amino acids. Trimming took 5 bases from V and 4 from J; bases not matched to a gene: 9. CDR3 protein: CASSAYGQGARETQYF. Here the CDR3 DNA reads TGTGCCAGCAGCGCTTACGGACAGGGGGCGAGAGAGACCCAGTACTTC.

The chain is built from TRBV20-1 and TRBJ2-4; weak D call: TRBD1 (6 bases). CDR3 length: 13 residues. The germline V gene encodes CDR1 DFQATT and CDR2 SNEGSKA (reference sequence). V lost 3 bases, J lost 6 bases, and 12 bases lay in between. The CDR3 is CSASEGVGNIQYF. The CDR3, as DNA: TGCAGTGCTAGTGAGGGGGTAGGAAACATTCAGTACTTC.

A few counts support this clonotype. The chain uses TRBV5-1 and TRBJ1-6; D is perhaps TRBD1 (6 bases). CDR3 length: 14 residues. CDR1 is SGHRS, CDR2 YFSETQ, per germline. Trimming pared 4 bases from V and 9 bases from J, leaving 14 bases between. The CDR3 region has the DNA TGCGCCAGCAGCCTTTCGACAGGATCTTCACCCCTCCACTTT. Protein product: CASSLSTGSSPLHF. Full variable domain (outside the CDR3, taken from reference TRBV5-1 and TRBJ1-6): KAGVTQTPRYLIKTRGQQVTLSCSPISGHRSVSWYQQTPGQGLQFLFEYFSETQRNKGNFPGRFSGRQFSNSRSEMNVSTLELGDSALYLCASSLSTGSSPLHFGNGTRLTVT.

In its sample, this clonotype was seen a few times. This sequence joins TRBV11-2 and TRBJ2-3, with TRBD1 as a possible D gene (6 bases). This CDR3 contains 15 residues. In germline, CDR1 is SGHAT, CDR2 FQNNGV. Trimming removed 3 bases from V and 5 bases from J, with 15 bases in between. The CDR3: CASSFGQLGGDTQYF. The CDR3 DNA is TGTGCCAGCAGCTTTGGACAGCTTGGGGGAGATACGCAGTATTTT.

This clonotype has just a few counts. The CDR3 loop reads CASSYLGNGDTEAFF. In nucleotides, the CDR3 is TGTGCCAGCAGTTACCTGGGCAATGGGGACACTGAAGCTTTCTTT. The chain joins TRBV6-5 to TRBJ1-1; D remains ambiguous. V was cut by 2 bases and J by 3 bases, with 13 bases left in between. The CDR3 loop spans 15 amino acids. Germline lookup yields CDR1 MNHEY and CDR2 SVGAGI.

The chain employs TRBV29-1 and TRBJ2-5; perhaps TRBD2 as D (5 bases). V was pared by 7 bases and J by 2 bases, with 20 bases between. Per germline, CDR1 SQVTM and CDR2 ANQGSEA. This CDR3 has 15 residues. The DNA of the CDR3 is TGCAGCGCCCTTCTCGGAGGCAGATCACAAGAGACCCAGTACTTC. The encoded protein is CSALLGGRSQETQYF.

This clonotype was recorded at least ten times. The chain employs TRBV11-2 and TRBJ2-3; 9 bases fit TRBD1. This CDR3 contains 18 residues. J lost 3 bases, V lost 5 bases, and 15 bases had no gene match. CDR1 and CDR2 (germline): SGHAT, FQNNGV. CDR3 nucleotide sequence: TGTGCCAGCAGCCCTGGACAGGGGAGGCGTCTTAGTACAGATACGCAGTATTTT. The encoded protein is CASSPGQGRRLSTDTQYF.

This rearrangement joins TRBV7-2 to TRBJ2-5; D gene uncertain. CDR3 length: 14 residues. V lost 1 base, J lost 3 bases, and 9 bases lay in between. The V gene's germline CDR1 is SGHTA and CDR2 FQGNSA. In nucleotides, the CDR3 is TGTGCCAGCAGCTTAGATAGGGTAGAAGAGACCCAGTACTTC. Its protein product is CASSLDRVEETQYF.